In this sample, the clone carrying this T cell receptor beta chain turned up many times. The antigen remains unidentified. TCRdb called clones again from the PCR reads with MiXCR. The sample has about 35,000 clones, about 18% seen once. The sample comes from a study of metastatic and nonmetastatic thyroid tumors. The wider study: Malignant thyroid and benign thyroid patients provided blood and tumor or nodule tissue whose repertoires were compared. Study outcomes and limitations: It was reported that TCR beta diversity was significantly higher in malignant thyroid tumors than benign nodules, in blood and tumor.

Until they underwent thyroid surgery, no patient had received any treatment. The CDR3 is 14 residues long. Germline V gene data show CDR1 as SGHNT and CDR2 as YENEEA. Trimming left V 2 bases short and J 4 bases short, with 12 bases between. The TCR sequence derives from a male donor with papillary thyroid cancer or a benign thyroid nodule (not recorded which). Some clones in this sample may be carry-over from other donors' samples. The sequenced material came from blood. This chain links TRBV11-3 with TRBJ2-7; the D gene is possibly TRBD1 (6 bases). The CDR3 spells CASSLSPGAYEQYF. The DNA for the CDR3 is TGTGCCAGCAGCTTATCGCCAGGGGCTTACGAGCAGTACTTC.